This TCR beta chain was recorded in a study of Ad26.COV2.S vaccination and SARS-CoV-2 variants. Trimming cost V 6 bases and J 6 bases; bases outside gene matches: 10. The CDR3 is 15 residues long. The germline V gene has CDR1 LNHDA and CDR2 SQIVND (reference sequence). As to treatment: approximately 18 received Ad26.COV2.S at low or high dose, single or two shots; about 5 received placebo; per-sample allocation not given. Specimens were obtained on day 63 following the first vaccine or placebo injection. Donor was an adult aged 18-55 years in Boston. Regarding this clone: Its antigen is not known.

Method: immunoSEQ multiplex PCR; TCRdb's copy keeps in-frame clones and lacks some. The sample yields some 480,000 clones, roughly 87% seen once. The study's findings and limits: Greater spike-specific TCR breadth was seen in vaccine recipients than in placebo recipients.

The sample was peripheral blood, taken in a trial of Ad26.COV2.S vaccine versus placebo. This chain links TRBV19 with TRBJ2-3; 9 bases align to TRBD1. The clonotype originates from a person between 18 and 60 years old who received the Ad26.COV2.S COVID-19 vaccine or a placebo. CDR3 DNA: TGTGCCAGTAGATACAGGGGGCGGAACTGGGATACGCAGTATTTT. Translating gives CASRYRGRNWDTQYF. The full variable domain, in which reference TRBV19 and TRBJ2-3 provide the parts outside the CDR3, is DGGITQSPKYLFRKEGQNVTLSCEQNLNHDAMYWYRQDPGQGLRLIYYSQIVNDFQKGDIAEGYSVSREKKESFPLTVTSAQKNPTAFYLCASRYRGRNWDTQYFGPGTRLTVL.